Reported below is one TCR beta chain. Each CDR3 protein gets one entry after TCRdb re-called the 5' RACE reads with MiXCR. The sample has about 38,000 distinct CDR3 sequences; about 8.1% are singletons. The source of the sample is a study of chronic HIV infection and antiretroviral therapy. This CDR3 spans 15 amino acids. Trimming took 6 bases from V and 0 from J, leaving 9 bases between them. Germline loops: CDR1 MDHEN, CDR2 SYDVKM. The V call is TRBV28, the J call TRBJ2-6; D is perhaps TRBD2 (6 bases). The sample consisted of peripheral blood. This clonotype was sampled from an adult who had HIV and had not received antiretroviral therapy, or was an uninfected healthy control (not recorded which). The CDR3 region has the DNA TGTGCCAGCAGGAACGGGGGCTCTGGGGCCAACGTCCTGACTTTC. This encodes CASRNGGSGANVLTF.